The 7 T cell receptor beta chains listed next were all sequenced from one sample in a study of T cells after yellow fever vaccination. TCRdb analysed the 5' RACE reads with MiXCR anew, one entry per CDR3 protein. The table records under 600,000 distinct CDR3 sequences, just over 20% of them present only once. This material consisted of PBMCs, taken 21 days after the first yellow fever vaccination. Receptor source: a man younger than 35 who received the YFV17D yellow fever vaccine.

The count of this clonotype is one. J is TRBJ2-1 and V is TRBV6-2 or TRBV6-3, with D possibly being TRBD2 (6 bases). Germline V gene data show CDR1 as MNHEY and CDR2 as SVGEGT. V was trimmed by 7 bases and J by 2 bases, leaving 15 bases between them. The CDR3 totals 15 residues. In DNA, the CDR3 is TGTGCCAGCATGGGGGGAGTCCGGGCCTACAATGAGCAGTTCTTC. Translating gives CASMGGVRAYNEQFF.

This clonotype came up a few times. The rearrangement links TRBV5-4 to TRBJ2-7; 11 positions match TRBD1. V was clipped by 4 bases and J by 3 bases; unmatched bases: 6. Germline V gene lookup returns CDR1 SGHNT and CDR2 YYREEE (reference sequence). The CDR3 contains 15 residues. The DNA for the CDR3 is TGTGCCAGCAGCCAGGGGACAGGGGGACTCTACGAGCAGTACTTC. This sequence encodes CASSQGTGGLYEQYF.

The CDR3, as DNA: TGTGCCAGCAGGTTTTCAGATACGCAGTATTTT. Its translation: CASRFSDTQYF. This chain uses TRBV6-2 or TRBV6-3 with TRBJ2-3; D is ambiguous. Trimming removed 6 bases at V and 4 bases at J, with 5 bases between. The CDR3 totals 11 residues. Germline lookup yields CDR1 MNHEY and CDR2 SVGEGT.

On this clonotype itself: It may be a read error: a sequence one base away is much more abundant. The chain couples TRBV5-1 to TRBJ1-1; TRBD1 is a possible D gene (5 bases). Germline assignment: CDR1 SGHRS and CDR2 YFSETQ. This CDR3 region has 13 residues. The CDR3 here is CAISWWGGAEAFF. CDR3 DNA: TGCGCCATCAGCTGGTGGGGAGGGGCTGAAGCTTTCTTT.

This clonotype has just one count. The rearrangement joins TRBV7-2 to TRBJ1-5; a possible D gene is TRBD1 (6 bases). The CDR3 is 13 amino acids. Deletions cut 2 bases from V and 7 bases from J, with 9 bases between. From germline, CDR1 is SGHTA and CDR2 FQGNSA. DNA of the CDR3: TGTGCCAGCAGCTTATCCAGGGGACAGCCCCAGCATTTT. This translates into CASSLSRGQPQHF.

This chain links TRBV25-1 with TRBJ1-4; D unresolved. CDR1 is MGHDK, CDR2 SYGVNS, per germline. Trimming cost V 2 bases and J 8 bases, with 12 bases left between them. There are 14 residues in the CDR3. The CDR3 nucleotides are TGTGCCAGCAGTGAAGACCCACGATGGGAAAAACTGTTTTTT. It yields the protein CASSEDPRWEKLFF.

The chain uses TRBV2 and TRBJ2-7; D might be TRBD2 (6 bases). V shed 8 bases and J shed 7 bases, with 21 bases lying between them. Per the germline V gene, CDR1 is SNHLY and CDR2 is FYNNEI. The CDR3 contains 14 residues. The CDR3 sequence: CASETGREAWEQYV. The CDR3 DNA sequence: TGTGCCAGCGAGACCGGCAGGGAGGCATGGGAGCAGTACGTC.